This TCR beta chain is from a study of STAT5B mutations in CD4+ large granular lymphocyte leukemia. Germline assignment: CDR1 LNHDA and CDR2 SQIVND (reference sequence). This CDR3 has 12 amino acids. V was cut by 1 base and J by 2 bases, with 2 bases left in between. Libraries were prepared by immunoSEQ multiplex PCR; TCRdb keeps only in-frame clonotypes and omits some of them. The sample holds more than 30,000 clones, around 80% seen once. This chain links TRBV19 with TRBJ1-1; D gene uncertain. The TCR comes from a human donor in good health. The sample taken for sequencing was CD4+ T cells from blood buffy coats. CDR3: CASSIVNTEAFF. The CDR3 DNA reads TGTGCCAGTAGTATAGTAAACACTGAAGCTTTCTTT. The full variable domain, rest sourced from reference TRBV19 and TRBJ1-1, is DGGITQSPKYLFRKEGQNVTLSCEQNLNHDAMYWYRQDPGQGLRLIYYSQIVNDFQKGDIAEGYSVSREKKESFPLTVTSAQKNPTAFYLCASSIVNTEAFFGQGTRLTVV.